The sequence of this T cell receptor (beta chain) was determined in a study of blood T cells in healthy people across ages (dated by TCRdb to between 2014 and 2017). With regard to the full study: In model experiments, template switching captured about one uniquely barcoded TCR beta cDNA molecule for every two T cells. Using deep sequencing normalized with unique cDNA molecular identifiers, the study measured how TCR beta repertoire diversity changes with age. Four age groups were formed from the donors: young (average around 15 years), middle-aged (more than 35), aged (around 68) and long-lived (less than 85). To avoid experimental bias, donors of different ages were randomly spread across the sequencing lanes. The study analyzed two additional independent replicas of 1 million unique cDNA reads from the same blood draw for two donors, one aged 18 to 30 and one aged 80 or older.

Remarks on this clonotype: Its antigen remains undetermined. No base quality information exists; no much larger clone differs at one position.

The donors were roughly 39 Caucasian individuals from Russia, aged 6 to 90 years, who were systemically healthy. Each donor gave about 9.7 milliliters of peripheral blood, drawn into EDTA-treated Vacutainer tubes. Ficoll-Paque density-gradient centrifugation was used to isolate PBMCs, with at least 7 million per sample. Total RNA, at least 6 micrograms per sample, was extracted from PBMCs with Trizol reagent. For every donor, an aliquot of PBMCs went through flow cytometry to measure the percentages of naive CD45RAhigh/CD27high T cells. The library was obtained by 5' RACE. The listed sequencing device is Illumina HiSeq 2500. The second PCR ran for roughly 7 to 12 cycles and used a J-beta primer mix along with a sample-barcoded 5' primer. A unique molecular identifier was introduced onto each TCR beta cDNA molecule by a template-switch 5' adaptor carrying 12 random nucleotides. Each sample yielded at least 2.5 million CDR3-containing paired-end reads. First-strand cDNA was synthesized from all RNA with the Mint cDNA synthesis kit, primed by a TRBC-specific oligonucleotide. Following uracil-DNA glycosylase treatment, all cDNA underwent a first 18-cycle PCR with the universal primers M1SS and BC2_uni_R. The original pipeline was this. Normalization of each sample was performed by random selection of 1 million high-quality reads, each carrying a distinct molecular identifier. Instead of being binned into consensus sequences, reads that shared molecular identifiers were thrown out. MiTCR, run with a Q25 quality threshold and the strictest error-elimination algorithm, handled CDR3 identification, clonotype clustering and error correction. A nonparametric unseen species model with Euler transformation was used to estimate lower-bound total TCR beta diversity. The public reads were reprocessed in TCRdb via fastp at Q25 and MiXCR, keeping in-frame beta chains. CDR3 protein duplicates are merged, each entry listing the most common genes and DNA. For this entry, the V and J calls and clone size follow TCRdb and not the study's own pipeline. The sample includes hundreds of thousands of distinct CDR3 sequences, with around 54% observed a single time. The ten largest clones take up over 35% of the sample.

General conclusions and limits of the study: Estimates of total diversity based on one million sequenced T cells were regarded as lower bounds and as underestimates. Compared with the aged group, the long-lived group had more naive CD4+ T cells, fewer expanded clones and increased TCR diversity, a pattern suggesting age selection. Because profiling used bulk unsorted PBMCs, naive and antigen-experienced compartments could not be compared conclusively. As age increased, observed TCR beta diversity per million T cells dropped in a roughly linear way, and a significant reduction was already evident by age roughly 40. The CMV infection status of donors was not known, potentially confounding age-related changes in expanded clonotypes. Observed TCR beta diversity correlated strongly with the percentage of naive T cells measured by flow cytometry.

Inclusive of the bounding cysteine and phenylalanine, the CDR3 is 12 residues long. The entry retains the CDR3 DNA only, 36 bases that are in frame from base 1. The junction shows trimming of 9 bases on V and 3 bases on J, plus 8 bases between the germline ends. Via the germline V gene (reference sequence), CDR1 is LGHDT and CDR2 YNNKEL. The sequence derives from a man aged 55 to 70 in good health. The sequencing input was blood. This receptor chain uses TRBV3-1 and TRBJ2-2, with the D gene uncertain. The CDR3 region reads CASSLYTGELFF. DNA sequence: TGTGCCAGTAGTCTCTACACCGGGGAGCTGTTTTTT.